One and the same sample provided the 23 T cell receptor beta chains below, sequenced in a study of naive and memory T cell subsets. Two oligonucleotides, mixed equimolar, formed the beta constant-region primer covering TRBC1 and TRBC2. TCRdb analysed the UMI-ligation and nested PCR reads with MiXCR anew, one entry per CDR3 protein. The data show 120,000 to 150,000 distinct CDR3 sequences, over 15% seen once. The specimen was naive CD4+ T cells from blood. Receptor source: a human donor in good health.

The chain carries TRBV7-2 and TRBJ2-7, with TRBD2 identical over 9 bases. The germline CDR1 and CDR2 sequences are SGHTA and FQGNSA. The junction had 8 bases not matched to a gene; V was cut back by 7 bases and J by 4 bases. The CDR3 contains 14 residues. CDR3 DNA: TGTGCCAGCAAACGCGCGGGGGGGTTATACGAGCAGTACTTC. It codes for CASKRAGGLYEQYF.

This clonotype was counted at least ten times. The chain employs TRBV2 and TRBJ2-1; D unclear. Germline values: CDR1 SNHLY, CDR2 FYNNEI. This CDR3 has 11 residues. V was shortened by 4 bases and J by 9 bases, with 7 bases between the two germline ends. CDR3 sequence reads: CASSVLFEQFF. As DNA, the CDR3 is TGTGCCAGCAGTGTGTTGTTTGAGCAGTTCTTC.

This clonotype was seen more than once but under ten times. The gene calls are TRBV10-3 and TRBJ2-1, with 7 bases aligning to TRBD1. V trimming: 6 bases; J trimming: 9 bases; junction bases outside the gene matches: 5. This CDR3 is built from 12 residues. In germline, CDR1 is ENHRY, CDR2 SYGVKD. The CDR3 here is CAISGQDGEQFF. DNA for the CDR3: TGTGCCATCAGCGGACAGGACGGTGAGCAGTTCTTC.

This clonotype showed up just a few times. This chain uses TRBV5-5 with TRBJ2-3; 12 bases fit TRBD2. Per the germline V gene, CDR1 is SGHKS and CDR2 is YYEKEE (reference sequence). J was trimmed by 1 base and V by 4 bases; bases with no gene match: 7. The CDR3 is 17 residues long. CDR3 amino acids: CASSPRLAGDGTDTQYF. The DNA of the CDR3 is TGTGCCAGCAGCCCAAGACTAGCGGGAGACGGCACAGATACGCAGTATTTT.

The CDR3 region has the DNA TGCGCCAGCAGCCCCACAGGGTCCCCAGGGACTGGAAACACCATATATTTT. Encoded protein: CASSPTGSPGTGNTIYF. The chain employs TRBV5-1 and TRBJ1-3; possibly TRBD1 for D (6 bases). Looked up from germline, CDR1 is SGHRS and CDR2 is YFSETQ. The V end was cut by 4 bases, the J end by 2 bases, with 19 bases between. This CDR3 region has 17 residues.

The gene calls are TRBV6-5 and TRBJ2-7; a weak D match, TRBD1 (5 bases). Germline loops: CDR1 MNHEY, CDR2 SVGAGI. The length of the CDR3 is 16 residues. Deletions cut 0 bases from V and 0 bases from J, with 12 bases between. CDR3 in amino acids: CASSYSFTTVSYEQYF. The DNA of the CDR3 is TGTGCCAGCAGTTACTCCTTTACGACAGTCTCCTACGAGCAGTACTTC.

This clonotype appeared a few times. The junction shows a germline mismatch at one end, possibly a read error. The CDR3 region has the DNA TGTGCCTGGTCATGTCAAGTGACCCAGTACTTC. This sequence encodes CAWSCQVTQYF. The J gene is TRBJ2-5, the V gene TRBV30; no clear D. Germline V gene sequence: CDR1 GTSNPN, CDR2 SVGIG (reference sequence). The CDR3 has 11 amino acids.

The sample holds a few counts of this clonotype. The chain carries TRBV6-2 or TRBV6-3 and TRBJ1-3; 11 positions match TRBD1. This CDR3 spans 15 amino acids. With 4 bases clipped from V and 4 bases from J, the junction kept 3 bases outside the gene matches. The V gene's germline CDR1 is MNHEY and CDR2 SVGEGT. The CDR3 region has the DNA TGTGCCAGCAGTTGGGACAGGGGGTCCGGAAACACCATATATTTT. Translating gives CASSWDRGSGNTIYF.

This clonotype was seen a few times. The chain combines TRBV18 with TRBJ2-5; D gene uncertain. The length of the CDR3 is 12 residues. The germline CDR1 and CDR2 sequences are KGHSH and LQKENI. V was shortened by 8 bases and J by 5 bases, with 12 bases between the two germline ends. The CDR3 bases are TGTGCCAGCACGACCGGCCGGGAGACCCAGTACTTC. This sequence encodes CASTTGRETQYF.

The chain links TRBV9 to TRBJ2-5; 7 bases match TRBD2. V shed 3 bases and J 5 bases; nucleotides not matched to a gene: 4. Germline CDR1 and CDR2: SGDLS and YYNGEE. This CDR3 is built from 13 residues. The chain's CDR3 is CASSGGRAETQYF. The CDR3 coding sequence is TGTGCCAGCAGCGGGGGGAGGGCGGAGACCCAGTACTTC.

This clonotype was picked up a small number of times. V usage is TRBV12-3 or TRBV12-4 and J usage is TRBJ2-7; no firm D call. This CDR3 spans 11 amino acids. The ends were cut back, 6 bases at V and 3 bases at J, with 6 bases in the middle. The DNA for the CDR3 is TGTGCCAGCAGACAGAACTACGAGCAGTACTTC. It encodes CASRQNYEQYF.

In its sample, this clonotype was seen many times. The rearrangement links TRBV5-5 to TRBJ2-1, with D maybe TRBD2 (5 bases). Trimming stripped 7 bases from V and 4 bases from J, with 6 bases between. The germline V gene encodes CDR1 SGHKS and CDR2 YYEKEE (reference sequence). The CDR3 runs 11 residues. The CDR3 sequence is CASERYNEQFF. Here the CDR3 DNA reads TGTGCCAGCGAGCGGTACAATGAGCAGTTCTTC.

V is TRBV12-3 or TRBV12-4 and J is TRBJ2-3; D is possibly TRBD1 (5 bases). Trimming took off 1 base at V and 2 bases at J, with 10 bases between the two ends. This CDR3 comprises 15 residues. The DNA for the CDR3 is TGTGCCAGCAGTTTAGGGCAGGGCCACACAGATACGCAGTATTTT. As protein: CASSLGQGHTDTQYF.

The chain links TRBV7-9 to TRBJ1-5; tentatively, D is TRBD1 (5 bases). Germline CDR1 and CDR2: SEHNR and FQNEAQ (reference sequence). The CDR3 consists of 15 residues. V gave up 1 base and J gave up 4 bases, with 11 bases separating them. The CDR3 loop is CASSLGDGGNQPQHF. The CDR3 DNA reads TGTGCCAGCAGCTTAGGTGACGGGGGTAATCAGCCCCAGCATTTT.

V and J are TRBV2 and TRBJ1-2; D perhaps matches TRBD1 (5 bases). Looked up from germline, CDR1 is SNHLY and CDR2 is FYNNEI. The germline V and J ends were trimmed by 3 bases and 2 bases, with 13 bases remaining between them. The length of the CDR3 is 15 residues. Written as DNA, the CDR3 is TGTGCCAGCAGTGAGGGTGGGACCGGAAACTATGGCTACACCTTC. Translated, it gives CASSEGGTGNYGYTF.

This clonotype has more than one count but fewer than ten. The chain employs TRBV10-3 and TRBJ1-2, with D tentatively TRBD1 (6 bases). Trimming removed 5 bases at V and 3 bases at J, with 13 bases between. This CDR3 spans 14 amino acids. Per germline, CDR1 ENHRY and CDR2 SYGVKD. CDR3 in amino acids: CAISWGNRDYGYTF. The CDR3 nucleotides read TGTGCCATCAGTTGGGGGAACAGGGACTATGGCTACACCTTC.

V usage is TRBV5-1 and J usage is TRBJ2-4; 9 bases are shared with TRBD1. This CDR3 spans 14 amino acids. V trimming: 2 bases; J trimming: 7 bases; junction bases outside the gene matches: 4. Looked up from germline, CDR1 is SGHRS and CDR2 is YFSETQ. CDR3 bases: TGCGCCAGCAGCTTAGGGACAGGGCCGAACATTCAGTACTTC. It yields the protein CASSLGTGPNIQYF. The full variable domain, rest sourced from reference TRBV5-1 and TRBJ2-4, is KAGVTQTPRYLIKTRGQQVTLSCSPISGHRSVSWYQQTPGQGLQFLFEYFSETQRNKGNFPGRFSGRQFSNSRSEMNVSTLELGDSALYLCASSLGTGPNIQYFGAGTRLSVL.

The V gene is TRBV2, the J gene TRBJ2-3; maybe TRBD1 (6 bases). Trimming removed 7 bases at V and 0 bases at J, with 11 bases between. The CDR3 length is 14 residues. CDR1 is SNHLY and CDR2 is FYNNEI in the germline V gene. The CDR3 loop reads CASKAGVSTDTQYF. The CDR3 nucleotides are TGTGCCAGCAAGGCAGGGGTGAGCACAGATACGCAGTATTTT.

The gene calls are TRBV19 and TRBJ2-1; 9 bases match TRBD2. Losses at the gene ends were 3 bases for V and 7 bases for J; bases not matched to a gene: 10. Germline V gene data show CDR1 as LNHDA and CDR2 as SQIVND (reference sequence). CDR3 length: 16 residues. The CDR3 spells CASSILSGRYSNEQFF. CDR3 sequence (DNA): TGTGCCAGTAGTATTCTCAGCGGGAGGTACTCTAATGAGCAGTTCTTC.

This clonotype came up many times. The genes are TRBV4-1 and TRBJ2-2; 10 nucleotides agree with TRBD1. Germline CDR1 reads MGHRA; CDR2 reads YSYEKL. The CDR3 extends over 16 amino acids. After removal of 1 base from V and 6 bases from J, the junction contained 5 bases not matched to a gene. Written as DNA, the CDR3 is TGCGCCAGCAGCCAAGGGGACAGGGGTTCCTCCGGGGAGCTGTTTTTT. Its translation: CASSQGDRGSSGELFF.

In this sample, this clonotype turned up a few times. The chain uses TRBV11-1 and TRBJ2-3, with D possibly called TRBD1 or TRBD2 (5 bases each). The germline gives CDR1 SGHAT, CDR2 FQDESV (reference sequence). The CDR3 covers 15 residues. The ends were cut back, 0 bases at V and 4 bases at J, with 11 bases in the middle. CDR3 residues: CASSLAGDGADTQYF. The CDR3 nucleotides read TGTGCCAGCAGCTTAGCAGGGGACGGAGCAGATACGCAGTATTTT.

J is TRBJ2-1 and V is TRBV18; D may be TRBD1 or TRBD2 (5 bases each). The V end was cut by 3 bases, the J end by 6 bases, with 6 bases between. From germline, CDR1 is KGHSH and CDR2 LQKENI. This CDR3 region has 12 residues. Here the CDR3 DNA reads TGTGCCAGCTCACCCGGGGCCAATGAGCAGTTCTTC. This sequence encodes CASSPGANEQFF.

This sequence joins TRBV20-1 and TRBJ2-7; TRBD2 aligns across 12 bases. The CDR3 length is 13 residues. The germline V gene has CDR1 DFQATT and CDR2 SNEGSKA (reference sequence). J lost 3 bases, V lost 5 bases, and 2 bases had no gene match. The CDR3 loop is CSARTSGVYEQYF. DNA of the CDR3: TGCAGTGCTCGGACTAGCGGGGTCTACGAGCAGTACTTC.